This T cell receptor beta chain comes out of a study of molecular identifiers for immune sequencing clone quantification. Study-wide results and caveats: Naive cells had under 1% of molecules in clones above 20 RNA copies, effectors over 99%.

The naive CD8 libraries originated from between roughly 19,000 and 1,000,000 sorted cells and drew on 10%, 30% or 50% RNA. Bulk TCR libraries were made with methods that had been previously described and with listed TCR primers. TCRdb reprocessed the PCR reads via MiXCR and lists one record per CDR3 protein. The table records about 68,000 distinct CDR3 sequences, around a sixth of them present only once. This clonotype was seen only a few times. Its antigen remains unidentified. In germline, CDR1 is ENHRY, CDR2 SYGVKD. This CDR3 has 18 residues. Trimming removed 3 bases from V and 2 bases from J; junction bases left unmatched: 8.

The sequencing input was naive CD8+ T cells from blood, with Jurkat cell RNA spiked in. Subset denoted: FACS-sorted CD8+CD4-CCR7+CD45RA+ naive T cells. The chain has TRBV10-3 and TRBJ2-1; 12 positions agree with TRBD2. The TCR originated in a human donor in good health. Some libraries in this study had Jurkat cell RNA spiked in. CDR3 nucleotides: TGTGCCATCAGTGATTACGGACTAGCGGGAACCCCCTACAATGAGCAGTTCTTC. As protein: CAISDYGLAGTPYNEQFF.